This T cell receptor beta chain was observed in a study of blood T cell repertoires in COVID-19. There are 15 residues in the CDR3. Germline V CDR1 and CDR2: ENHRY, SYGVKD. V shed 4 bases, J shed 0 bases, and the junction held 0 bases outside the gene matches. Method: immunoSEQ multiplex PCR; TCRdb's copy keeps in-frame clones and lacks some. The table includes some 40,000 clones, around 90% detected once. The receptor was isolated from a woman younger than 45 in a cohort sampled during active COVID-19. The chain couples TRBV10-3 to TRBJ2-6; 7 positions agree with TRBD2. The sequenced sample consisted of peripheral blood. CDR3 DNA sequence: TGTGCCATCAGTGCTAGCGGCTCTGGGGCCAACGTCCTGACTTTC. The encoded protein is CAISASGSGANVLTF.